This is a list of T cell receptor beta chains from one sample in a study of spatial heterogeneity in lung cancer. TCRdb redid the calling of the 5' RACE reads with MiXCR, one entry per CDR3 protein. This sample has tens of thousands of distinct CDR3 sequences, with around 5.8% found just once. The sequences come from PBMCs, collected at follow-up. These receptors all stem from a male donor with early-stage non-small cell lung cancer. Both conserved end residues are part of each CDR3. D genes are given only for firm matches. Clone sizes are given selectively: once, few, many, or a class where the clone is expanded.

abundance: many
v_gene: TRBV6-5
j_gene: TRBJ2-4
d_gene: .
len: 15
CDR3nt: TGTGCCAGCAGTGCCTCAAGCGGAACCAAAAACATTCAGTACTTC
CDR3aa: CASSASSGTKNIQYF

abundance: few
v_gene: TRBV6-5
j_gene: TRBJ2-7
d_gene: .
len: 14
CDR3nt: TGTGCCAGCAGTTACTCGTATGAGGTCTACGAGCAGTACTTC
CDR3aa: CASSYSYEVYEQYF

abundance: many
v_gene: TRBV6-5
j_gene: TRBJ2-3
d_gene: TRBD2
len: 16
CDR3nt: TGTGCCAGCAGTAATGGACTAGCGGGGGACACAGATACGCAGTATTTT
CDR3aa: CASSNGLAGDTDTQYF

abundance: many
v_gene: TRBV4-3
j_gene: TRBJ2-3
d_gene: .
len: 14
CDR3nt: TGCGCCAGCAGCCAAGATCCCAGCACAGATACGCAGTATTTT
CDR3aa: CASSQDPSTDTQYF

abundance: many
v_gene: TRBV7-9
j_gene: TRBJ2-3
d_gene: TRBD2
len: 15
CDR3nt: TGTGCCAGCAGCCTTAGCGGGACGAGCACAGATACGCAGTATTTT
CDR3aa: CASSLSGTSTDTQYF

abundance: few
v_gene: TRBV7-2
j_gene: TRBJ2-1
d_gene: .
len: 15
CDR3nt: TGTGCCAGCAGCCCCAGGGGGGGCGGGTATAATGAGCAGTTCTTC
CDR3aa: CASSPRGGGYNEQFF

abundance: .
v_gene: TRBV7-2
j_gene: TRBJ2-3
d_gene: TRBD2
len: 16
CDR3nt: TGTGCCAGCAGCTCACCGGGGCGGGAGCAGACAGATACGCAGTATTTT
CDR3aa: CASSSPGREQTDTQYF

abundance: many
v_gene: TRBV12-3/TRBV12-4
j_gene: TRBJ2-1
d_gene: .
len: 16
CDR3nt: TGTGCCAGCAGACGACCTACAGGGAGCTCCTACAATGAGCAGTTCTTC
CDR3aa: CASRRPTGSSYNEQFF

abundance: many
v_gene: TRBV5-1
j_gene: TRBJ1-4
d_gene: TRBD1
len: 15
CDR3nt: TGCGCCAGCAGCTTGACAGGACAGGGGGCTGAAAAACTGTTTTTT
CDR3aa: CASSLTGQGAEKLFF

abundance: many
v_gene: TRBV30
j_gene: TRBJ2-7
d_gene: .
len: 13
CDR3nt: TGTGCCTGGAGTTCGACGCCGGCCCACGAGCAGTACTTC
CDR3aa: CAWSSTPAHEQYF

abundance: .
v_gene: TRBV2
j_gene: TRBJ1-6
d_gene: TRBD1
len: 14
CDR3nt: TGTGCCAGCAGCGTACAGGGGCCTAATTCACCCCTCCACTTT
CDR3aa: CASSVQGPNSPLHF

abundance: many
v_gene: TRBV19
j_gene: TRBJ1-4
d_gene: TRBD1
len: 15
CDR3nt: TGTGCCAGTAGTTCCTTGACAGGGAATAGTGAAAAACTGTTTTTT
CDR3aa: CASSSLTGNSEKLFF

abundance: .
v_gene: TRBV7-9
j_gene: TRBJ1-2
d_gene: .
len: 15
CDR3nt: TGTGCCAGCAGCTTAGTAGCAGCCCCTAACTATGGCTACACCTTC
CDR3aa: CASSLVAAPNYGYTF

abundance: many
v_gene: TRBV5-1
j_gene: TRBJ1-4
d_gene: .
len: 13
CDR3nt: TGCGCCAGCAGCTCCCCAACTAATGAAAAACTGTTTTTT
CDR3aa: CASSSPTNEKLFF

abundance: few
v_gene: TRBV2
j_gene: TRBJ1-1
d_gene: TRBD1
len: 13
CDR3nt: TGTGCCAGCAAGGGACAGGTAAACACTGAAGCTTTCTTT
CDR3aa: CASKGQVNTEAFF

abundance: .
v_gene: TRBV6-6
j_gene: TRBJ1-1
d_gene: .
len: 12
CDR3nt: TGTGCCAGCAGTTACTCGAACACTGAAGCTTTCTTT
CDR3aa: CASSYSNTEAFF

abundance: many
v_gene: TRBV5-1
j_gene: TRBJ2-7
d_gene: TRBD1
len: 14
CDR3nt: TGCGCCAGCAGCTTCGGTGAGGGGGCAGGCGAGCAGTACTTC
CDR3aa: CASSFGEGAGEQYF

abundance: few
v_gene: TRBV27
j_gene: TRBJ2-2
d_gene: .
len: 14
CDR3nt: TGTGCCAGCACCCGGACGGGTGGGACCGGGGAGCTGTTTTTT
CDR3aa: CASTRTGGTGELFF

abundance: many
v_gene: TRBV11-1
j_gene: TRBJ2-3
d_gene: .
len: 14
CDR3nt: TGTGCCAGCAGCACGACAGCTAGCACAGATACGCAGTATTTT
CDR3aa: CASSTTASTDTQYF

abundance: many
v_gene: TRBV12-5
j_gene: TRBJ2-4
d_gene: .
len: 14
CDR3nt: TGTGCTAGTGGTTTATGGACAGTCGGAAACATTCAGTACTTC
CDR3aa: CASGLWTVGNIQYF

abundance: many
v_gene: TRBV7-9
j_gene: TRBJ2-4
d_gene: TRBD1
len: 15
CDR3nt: TGTGCCAGCAGCCCGACAGGGTCGGCCAAAAACATTCAGTACTTC
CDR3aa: CASSPTGSAKNIQYF

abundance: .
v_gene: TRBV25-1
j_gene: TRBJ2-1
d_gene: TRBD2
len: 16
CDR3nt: TGTGCCAGCAGTCCTTCTAGCGGGGGGCCCTTCAATGAGCAGTTCTTC
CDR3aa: CASSPSSGGPFNEQFF

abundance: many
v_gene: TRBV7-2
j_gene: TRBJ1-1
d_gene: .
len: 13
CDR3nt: TGTGCCAGCAGCCCCCATATGAACACTGAAGCTTTCTTT
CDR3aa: CASSPHMNTEAFF

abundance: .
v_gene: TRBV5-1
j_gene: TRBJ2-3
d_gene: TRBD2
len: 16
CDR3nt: TGCGCCAGCAGCTCACCAACTAGCGGGGGGGCCAATACGCAGTATTTT
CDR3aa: CASSSPTSGGANTQYF

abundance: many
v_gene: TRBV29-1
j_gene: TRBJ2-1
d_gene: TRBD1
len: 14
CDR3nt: TGCAGCGTTGAGGGACAGGGGGCGATGAATGAGCAGTTCTTC
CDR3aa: CSVEGQGAMNEQFF

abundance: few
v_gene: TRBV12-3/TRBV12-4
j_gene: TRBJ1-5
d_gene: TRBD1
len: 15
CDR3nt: TGTGCCAGCAGCCAGACAGGGGGAGACAATCAGCCCCAGCATTTT
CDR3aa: CASSQTGGDNQPQHF

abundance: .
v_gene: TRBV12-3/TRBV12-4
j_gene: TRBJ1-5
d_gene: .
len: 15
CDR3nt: TGTGCCAGCAGGCCTACAGGGCCAGGCAATCAGCCCCAGCATTTT
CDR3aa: CASRPTGPGNQPQHF

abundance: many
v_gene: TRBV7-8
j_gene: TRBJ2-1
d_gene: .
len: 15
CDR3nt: TGTGCCAGCAGCTTGACAGGTTATGCGGGCAATGAGCAGTTCTTC
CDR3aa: CASSLTGYAGNEQFF

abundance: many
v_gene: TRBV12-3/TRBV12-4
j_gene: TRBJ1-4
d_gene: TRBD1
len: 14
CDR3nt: TGTGCCAGCAGTTTTCGACAGGGGAGTGAAAAACTGTTTTTT
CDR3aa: CASSFRQGSEKLFF

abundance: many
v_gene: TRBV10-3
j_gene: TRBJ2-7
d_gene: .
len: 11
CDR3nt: TGTGCCATCAGTGATTACTACGAGCAGTACTTC
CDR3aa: CAISDYYEQYF

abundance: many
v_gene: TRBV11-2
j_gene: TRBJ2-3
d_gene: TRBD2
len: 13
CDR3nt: TGTGCCAGCAACCCCGGGGGGGAGGATACGCAGTATTTT
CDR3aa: CASNPGGEDTQYF

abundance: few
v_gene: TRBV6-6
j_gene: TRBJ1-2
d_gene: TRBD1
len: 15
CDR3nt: TGTGCCAGCAGTTCCTCGCGACAGGGGAGCTATGGCTACACCTTC
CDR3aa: CASSSSRQGSYGYTF

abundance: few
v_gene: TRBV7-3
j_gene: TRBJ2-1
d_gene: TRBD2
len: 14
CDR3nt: TGTGCCAGCAGCGCCTTGGGGACTAGCAATGAGCAGTTCTTC
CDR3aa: CASSALGTSNEQFF

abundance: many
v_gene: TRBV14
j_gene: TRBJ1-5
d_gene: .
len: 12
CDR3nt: TGTGCCAGCAGCCAAACGAATCAGCCCCAGCATTTT
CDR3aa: CASSQTNQPQHF

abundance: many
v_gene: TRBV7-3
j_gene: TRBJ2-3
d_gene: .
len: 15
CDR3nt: TGTGCCAGCAGCTTAACCCCCCCTCCTTCGGGTACGCAGTATTTT
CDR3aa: CASSLTPPPSGTQYF

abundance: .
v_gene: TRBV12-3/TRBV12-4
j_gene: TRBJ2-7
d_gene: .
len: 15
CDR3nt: TGTGCCAGCAGTTTACGACGTATAACTTCCTACGAGCAGTACTTC
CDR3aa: CASSLRRITSYEQYF

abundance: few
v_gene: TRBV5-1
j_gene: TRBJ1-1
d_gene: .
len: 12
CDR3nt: TGCGCCAGCAGCTTGGACGTTACTGAAGCTTTCTTT
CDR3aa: CASSLDVTEAFF

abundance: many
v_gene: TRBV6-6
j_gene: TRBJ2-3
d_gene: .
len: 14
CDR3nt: TGTGCCAGCAGTTACCCCGCTCGCCCCGATACGCAGTATTTT
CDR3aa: CASSYPARPDTQYF

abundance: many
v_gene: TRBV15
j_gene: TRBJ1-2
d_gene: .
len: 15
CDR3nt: TGTGCCACCAGCAGAGATCCCCCAGGCGCCAGGGGCTACACCTTC
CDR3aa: CATSRDPPGARGYTF

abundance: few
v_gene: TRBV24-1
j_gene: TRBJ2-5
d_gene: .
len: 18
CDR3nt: TGTGCCACCAGTGCCCACCCTGAGTGGGGGAAGATTTCCGAGACCCAGTACTTC
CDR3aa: CATSAHPEWGKISETQYF

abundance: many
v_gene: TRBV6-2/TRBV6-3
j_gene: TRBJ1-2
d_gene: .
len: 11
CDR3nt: TGTGCCAGCAGCGCAGGGGTCGGCTACACCTTC
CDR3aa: CASSAGVGYTF

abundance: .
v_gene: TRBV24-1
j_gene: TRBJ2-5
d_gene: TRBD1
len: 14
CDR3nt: TGTGCCACCAGTGGTGCGACAGGGAGAGAGACCCAGTACTTC
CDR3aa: CATSGATGRETQYF

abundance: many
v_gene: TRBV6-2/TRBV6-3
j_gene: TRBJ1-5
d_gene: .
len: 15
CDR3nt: TGTGCCAGCAGTGGGGACCCTGGAAACAATCAGCCCCAGCATTTT
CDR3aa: CASSGDPGNNQPQHF

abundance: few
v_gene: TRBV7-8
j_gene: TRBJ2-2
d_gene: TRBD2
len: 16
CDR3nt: TGTGCCAGCAGCTTCATAGCGGGGGTCCGTGGCGGGGAGCTGTTTTTT
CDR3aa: CASSFIAGVRGGELFF

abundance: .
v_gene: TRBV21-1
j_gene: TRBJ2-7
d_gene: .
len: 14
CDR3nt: TGTGCCAGCAGCATGGGCAAGAGCTCCTACGAGCAGTACTTC
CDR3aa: CASSMGKSSYEQYF